The T cell receptor beta chain under discussion was sequenced for a study of T cell responses to AZD1222 COVID-19 vaccine. Repertoires were generated with immunoSEQ multiplex PCR, while TCRdb's copy carries only in-frame clones and drops some. The sample lists 65,000 to 85,000 clones; approximately 84% were seen once. This clone occurred a few times. The CDR3 length is 14 residues. The V end was cut by 6 bases, the J end by 4 bases, with 12 bases between. Per the germline V gene, CDR1 is SNHLY and CDR2 is FYNNEI. The chain carries TRBV2 and TRBJ2-2; D may be TRBD1 (8 bases). The clonotype originates from an adult in good health. Sequencing was performed on peripheral blood, taken on day 0 of AZD1222 vaccination. CDR3 DNA sequence: TGTGCCAGCAGGACAGGGGAGGGCACCGGGGAGCTGTTTTTT. This gives the protein CASRTGEGTGELFF.